Described below is a single T cell receptor (beta chain) sequence and its context. The immunoSEQ assay was v3. Repertoires were generated with immunoSEQ multiplex PCR, while TCRdb's copy carries only in-frame clones and drops some. Of tens of thousands of clones listed, about 80% were seen once; the top ten hold about 5%. Germline CDR1 is SGHVS and CDR2 is FQNEAQ. CDR3 size: 14 residues. The sample is drawn from a study of TIL therapy for anti-PD-1-resistant metastatic lung cancer. About the research overall: By whole-exome sequencing, median non-synonymous tumor mutation burden was roughly 1.4 mutations per megabase.

Indicated time point: pre-treatment sample, taken before nivolumab and TIL therapy. The sequencing used blood, collected at baseline. The chain links TRBV7-8 to TRBJ2-5, with D uncertain. The J call could be wrong; TRBJ2-7 is a better fit for the DNA end. This TCR derives from a woman between 30 and 80 years old with non-small cell lung cancer. The CDR3 DNA follows: TGTGCCAGCAGCCCAGGCCGTTTTACCTACGAGCAGTACTTC. This encodes CASSPGRFTYEQYF.